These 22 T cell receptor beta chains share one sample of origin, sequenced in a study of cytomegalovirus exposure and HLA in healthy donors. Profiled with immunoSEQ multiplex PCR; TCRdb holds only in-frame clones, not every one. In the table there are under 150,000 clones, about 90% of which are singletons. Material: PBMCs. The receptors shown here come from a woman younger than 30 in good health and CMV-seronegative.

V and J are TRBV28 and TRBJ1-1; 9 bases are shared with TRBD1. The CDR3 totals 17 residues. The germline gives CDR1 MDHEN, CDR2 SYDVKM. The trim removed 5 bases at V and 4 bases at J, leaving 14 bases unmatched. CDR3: CASSRPRVETGGTEAFF. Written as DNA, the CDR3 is TGTGCCAGCAGTCGGCCCCGAGTCGAGACAGGGGGCACTGAAGCTTTCTTT.

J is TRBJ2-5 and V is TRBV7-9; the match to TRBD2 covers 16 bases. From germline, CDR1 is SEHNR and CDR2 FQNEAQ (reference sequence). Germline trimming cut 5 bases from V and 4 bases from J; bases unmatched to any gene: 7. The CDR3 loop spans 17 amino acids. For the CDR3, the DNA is TGTGCCAGCAGCGGTTCGGGACTAGCGGGAGGGATAGAGACCCAGTACTTC. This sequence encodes CASSGSGLAGGIETQYF.

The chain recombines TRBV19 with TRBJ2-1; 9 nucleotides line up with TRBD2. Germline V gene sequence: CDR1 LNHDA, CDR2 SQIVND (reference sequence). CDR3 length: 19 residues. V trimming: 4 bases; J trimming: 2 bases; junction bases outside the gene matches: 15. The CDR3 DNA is TGTGCCAGTAGTAATGTATGGCGGGAGGGCCCTCCGCCCTACAATGAGCAGTTCTTC. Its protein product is CASSNVWREGPPPYNEQFF.

The CDR3 DNA sequence: TGTGCCAGCAGGTCCCGGCGGGACTGGGGTACAGATACGCAGTATTTT. This codes for CASRSRRDWGTDTQYF. The chain employs TRBV11-1 and TRBJ2-3; a weak D match, TRBD2 (6 bases). V was clipped by 6 bases and J by 3 bases, with 19 bases between them. CDR3 length: 16 amino acids. Germline V gives CDR1 SGHAT, CDR2 FQDESV (reference sequence).

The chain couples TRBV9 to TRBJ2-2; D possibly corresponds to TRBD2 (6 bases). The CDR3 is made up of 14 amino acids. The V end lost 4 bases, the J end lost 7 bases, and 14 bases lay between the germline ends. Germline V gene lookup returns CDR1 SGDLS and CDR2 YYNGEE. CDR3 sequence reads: CASSNPSELGELFF. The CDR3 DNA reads TGTGCCAGCAGCAATCCTAGCGAGCTCGGGGAGCTGTTTTTT.

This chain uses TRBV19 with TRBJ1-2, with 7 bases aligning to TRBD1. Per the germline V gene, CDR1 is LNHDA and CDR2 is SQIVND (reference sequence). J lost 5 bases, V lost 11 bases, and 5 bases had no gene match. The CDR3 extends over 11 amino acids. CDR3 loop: CAAGRGYGYTF. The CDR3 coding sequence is TGTGCCGCTGGCAGGGGGTATGGCTACACCTTC.

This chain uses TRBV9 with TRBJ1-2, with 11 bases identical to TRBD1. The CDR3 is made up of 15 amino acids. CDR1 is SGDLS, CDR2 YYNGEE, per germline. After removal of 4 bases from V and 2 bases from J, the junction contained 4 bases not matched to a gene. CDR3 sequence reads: CASSPGDRGNYGYTF. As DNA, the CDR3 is TGTGCCAGCAGCCCCGGGGACAGGGGGAACTATGGCTACACCTTC.

CDR3 coding DNA: TGTGCCAGCAGCCCAAGACTAGCGGGGGGTCCACGGCAGTACTTC. Protein product: CASSPRLAGGPRQYF. The chain joins TRBV7-2 to TRBJ2-7; TRBD2 matches at 13 bases. This CDR3 has 15 residues. Per germline, CDR1 SGHTA and CDR2 FQGNSA. After removal of 5 bases from V and 9 bases from J, the junction contained 10 bases not matched to a gene.

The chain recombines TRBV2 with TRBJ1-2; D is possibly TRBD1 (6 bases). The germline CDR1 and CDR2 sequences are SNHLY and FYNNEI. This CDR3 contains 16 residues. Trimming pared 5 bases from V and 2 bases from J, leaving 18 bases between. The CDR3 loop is CASSRTHRDNNYGYTF. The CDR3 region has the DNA TGTGCCAGCAGTAGAACCCACCGGGACAACAACTATGGCTACACCTTC.

This chain's CDR3 is CASSLPSGTDTDTQYF. The CDR3, as DNA: TGCGCCAGCAGCTTGCCTAGCGGGACCGACACAGATACGCAGTATTTT. The chain carries TRBV5-1 and TRBJ2-3, with 9 bases fitting TRBD2. CDR1 and CDR2 from the germline V gene are SGHRS and YFSETQ. The J segment lost 2 bases and the V segment lost 1 base, leaving 5 bases of the junction unmatched. The CDR3 is made up of 16 amino acids.

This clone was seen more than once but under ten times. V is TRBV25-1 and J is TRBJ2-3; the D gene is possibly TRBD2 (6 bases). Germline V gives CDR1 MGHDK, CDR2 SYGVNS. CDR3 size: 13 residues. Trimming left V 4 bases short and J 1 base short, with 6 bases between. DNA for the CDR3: TGTGCCAGCAGTGCTAGCGGCACAGATACGCAGTATTTT. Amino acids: CASSASGTDTQYF.

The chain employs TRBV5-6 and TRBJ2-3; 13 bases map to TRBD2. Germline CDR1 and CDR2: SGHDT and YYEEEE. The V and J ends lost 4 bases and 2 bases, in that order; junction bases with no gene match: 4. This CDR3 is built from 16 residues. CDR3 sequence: CASSDGTSGNTDTQYF. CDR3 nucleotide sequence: TGTGCCAGCAGCGACGGGACTAGCGGGAACACAGATACGCAGTATTTT.

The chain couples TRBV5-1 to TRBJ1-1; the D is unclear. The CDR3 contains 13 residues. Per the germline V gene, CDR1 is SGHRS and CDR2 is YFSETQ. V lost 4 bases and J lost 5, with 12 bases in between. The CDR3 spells CASSVDLKTEAFF. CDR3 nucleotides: TGCGCCAGCAGCGTCGACTTAAAAACTGAAGCTTTCTTT.

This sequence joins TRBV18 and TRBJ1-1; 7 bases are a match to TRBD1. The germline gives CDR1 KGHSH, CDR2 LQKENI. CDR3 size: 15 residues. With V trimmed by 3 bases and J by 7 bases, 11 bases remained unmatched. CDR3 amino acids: CASSPRDRVDGEAFF. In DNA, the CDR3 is TGTGCCAGCTCACCTCGTGACAGGGTGGATGGTGAAGCTTTCTTT.

The CDR3 region has the DNA TGTGCCAGCAGCGAATCAGGAATCGGCTATGGCTACACCTTC. Residues: CASSESGIGYGYTF. The J gene is TRBJ1-2, the V gene TRBV6-1; no firm D call. Trimming took 6 bases from V and 4 from J, leaving 15 bases between them. This CDR3 is built from 14 residues. Per the germline V gene, CDR1 is MNHNS and CDR2 is SASEGT.

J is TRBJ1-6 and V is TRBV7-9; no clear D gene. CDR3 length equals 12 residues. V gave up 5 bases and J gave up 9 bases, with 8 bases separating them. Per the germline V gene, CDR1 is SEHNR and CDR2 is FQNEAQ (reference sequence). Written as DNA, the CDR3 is TGTGCCAGCAGCCTGCCGGGTTCACCCCTCCACTTT. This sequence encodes CASSLPGSPLHF.

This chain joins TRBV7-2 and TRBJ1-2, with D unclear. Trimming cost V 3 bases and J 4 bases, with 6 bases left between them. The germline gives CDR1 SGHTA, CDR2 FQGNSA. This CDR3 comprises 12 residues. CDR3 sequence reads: CASSFRSYGYTF. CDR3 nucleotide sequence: TGTGCCAGCAGCTTCAGGTCCTATGGCTACACCTTC.

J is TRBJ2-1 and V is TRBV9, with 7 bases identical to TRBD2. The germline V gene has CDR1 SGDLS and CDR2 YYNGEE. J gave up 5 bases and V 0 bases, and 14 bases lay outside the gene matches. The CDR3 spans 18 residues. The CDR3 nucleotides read TGTGCCAGCAGCGTAGGGGGACTCCTAGCGGATCCCAACAATGAGCAGTTCTTC. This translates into CASSVGGLLADPNNEQFF.

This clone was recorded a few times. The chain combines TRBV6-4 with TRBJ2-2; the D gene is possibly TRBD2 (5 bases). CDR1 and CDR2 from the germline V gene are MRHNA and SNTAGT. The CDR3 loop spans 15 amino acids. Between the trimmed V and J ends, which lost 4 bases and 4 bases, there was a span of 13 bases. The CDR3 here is CASSAVASLTGELFF. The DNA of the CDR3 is TGTGCCAGCAGTGCTGTGGCTAGCCTCACCGGGGAGCTGTTTTTT.

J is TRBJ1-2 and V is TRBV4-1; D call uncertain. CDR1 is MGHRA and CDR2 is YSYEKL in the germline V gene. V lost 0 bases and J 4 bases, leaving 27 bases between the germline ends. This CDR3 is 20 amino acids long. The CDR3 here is CASSQEPYLRLINWFYGYTF. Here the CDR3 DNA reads TGCGCCAGCAGCCAAGAGCCATATCTTCGACTGATTAACTGGTTCTATGGCTACACCTTC.

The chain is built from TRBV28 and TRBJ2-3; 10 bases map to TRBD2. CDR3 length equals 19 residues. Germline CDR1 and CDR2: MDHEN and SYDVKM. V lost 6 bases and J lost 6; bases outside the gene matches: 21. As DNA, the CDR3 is TGTGCCAGCAGCTATCCTACAAAAGCGGGAGGGCCATTGGGTGATACGCAGTATTTT. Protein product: CASSYPTKAGGPLGDTQYF. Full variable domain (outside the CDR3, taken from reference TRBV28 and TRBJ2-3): DVKVTQSSRYLVKRTGEKVFLECVQDMDHENMFWYRQDPGLGLRLIYFSYDVKMKEKGDIPEGYSVSREKKERFSLILESASTNQTSMYLCASSYPTKAGGPLGDTQYFGPGTRLTVL.

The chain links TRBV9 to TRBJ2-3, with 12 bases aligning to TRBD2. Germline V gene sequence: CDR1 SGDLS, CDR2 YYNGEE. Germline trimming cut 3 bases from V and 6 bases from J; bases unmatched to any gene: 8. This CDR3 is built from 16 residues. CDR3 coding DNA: TGTGCCAGCAGCGATCCGGGACTAGCGGGTCGGGATACGCAGTATTTT. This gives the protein CASSDPGLAGRDTQYF. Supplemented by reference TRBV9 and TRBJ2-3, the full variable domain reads DSGVTQTPKHLITATGQRVTLRCSPRSGDLSVYWYQQSLDQGLQFLIQYYNGEERAKGNILERFSAQQFPDLHSELNLSSLELGDSALYFCASSDPGLAGRDTQYFGPGTRLTVL.